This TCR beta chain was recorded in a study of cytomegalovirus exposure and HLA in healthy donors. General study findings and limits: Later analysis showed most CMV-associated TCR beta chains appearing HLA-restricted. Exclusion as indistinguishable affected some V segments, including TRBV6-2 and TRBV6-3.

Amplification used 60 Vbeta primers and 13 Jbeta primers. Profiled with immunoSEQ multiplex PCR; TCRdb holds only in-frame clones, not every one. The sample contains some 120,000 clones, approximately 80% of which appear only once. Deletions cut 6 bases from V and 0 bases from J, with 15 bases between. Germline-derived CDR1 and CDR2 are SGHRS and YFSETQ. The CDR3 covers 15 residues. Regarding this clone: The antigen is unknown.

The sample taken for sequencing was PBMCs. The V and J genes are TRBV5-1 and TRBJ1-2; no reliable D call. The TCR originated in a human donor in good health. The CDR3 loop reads CASNPKEVANYGYTF. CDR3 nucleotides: TGCGCCAGCAACCCCAAAGAGGTAGCTAACTATGGCTACACCTTC.